What follows is one TCR beta chain and its context. The method was immunoSEQ multiplex PCR; TCRdb's version includes in-frame clones alone and lacks a portion of them. The repertoire holds 9,500 to 11,000 clones, with 79% as singletons. Time point: neoterminal ileum biopsy at postoperative endoscopy, about 6 months after surgery. These data originate in a study of T cell repertoires in ileal Crohn's disease. On the study more broadly: Thiopurines (around 10) or anti-TNF agents (roughly 17) were given postoperatively to about half.

CDR3 size: 16 residues. V lost 3 bases to trimming and J lost 2 bases; unmatched junction nucleotides: 6. CDR1 is LNHDA, CDR2 SQIVND, per germline (reference sequence). The specimen was ileal tissue. The V call is TRBV19, the J call TRBJ1-2; 10 bases fit TRBD1. The receptor was isolated from an adult with Crohn's disease. CDR3 DNA: TGTGCCAGTAGTATCTCCAGGACAGGGGGGAACTATGGCTACACCTTC. Amino acids: CASSISRTGGNYGYTF.